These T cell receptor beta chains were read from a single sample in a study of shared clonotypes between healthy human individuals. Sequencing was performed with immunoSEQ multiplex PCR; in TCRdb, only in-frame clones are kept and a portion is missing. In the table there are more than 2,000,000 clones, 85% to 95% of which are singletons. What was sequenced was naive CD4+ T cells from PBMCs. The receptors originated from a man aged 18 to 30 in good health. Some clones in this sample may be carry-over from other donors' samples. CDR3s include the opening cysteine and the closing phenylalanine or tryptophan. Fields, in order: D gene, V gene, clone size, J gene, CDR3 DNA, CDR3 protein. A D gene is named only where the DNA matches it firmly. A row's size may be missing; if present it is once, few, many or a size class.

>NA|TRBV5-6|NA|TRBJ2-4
TGTGCCAGCACCCAAGCCGGAAACATTCAGTACTTC
CASTQAGNIQYF
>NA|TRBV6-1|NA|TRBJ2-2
TGTGCCAGTGAAGGGGGTAGGCCTTACACCGGGGAGCTGTTTTTT
CASEGGRPYTGELFF
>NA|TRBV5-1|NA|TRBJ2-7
TGCGCCAGCAGCCTTCAAGCAGAGAGCTCCTACGAGCAGTACTTC
CASSLQAESSYEQYF
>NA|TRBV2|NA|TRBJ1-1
TGTGCCAGCAGCGGCCAGGGGATGAACACTGAAGCTTTCTTT
CASSGQGMNTEAFF
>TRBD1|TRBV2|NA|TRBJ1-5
TGTGCCAGCAGTGGGACAGGGGGGAATCAGCCCCAGCATTTT
CASSGTGGNQPQHF
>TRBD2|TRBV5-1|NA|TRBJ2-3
TGCGCCAGCAGCTTGGTAAGGCGGGAGTGGGGAGATACGCAGTATTTT
CASSLVRREWGDTQYF
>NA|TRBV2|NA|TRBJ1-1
TGTGCCAGCAGGGGGACGGCGAACACTGAAGCTTTCTTT
CASRGTANTEAFF
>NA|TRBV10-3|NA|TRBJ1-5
TGTGCCATCAGCCGACAGGTCGGGCAGCCCCAGCATTTT
CAISRQVGQPQHF
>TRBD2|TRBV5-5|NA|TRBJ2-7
TGTGCCAGCAGCTTTTCAGCGGGACCGATGGGGGAGCAGTACTTC
CASSFSAGPMGEQYF
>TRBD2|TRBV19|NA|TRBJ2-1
TGTGCCAGTAAGGAGGGAGGGCCCTCCTACAATGAGCAGTTCTTC
CASKEGGPSYNEQFF
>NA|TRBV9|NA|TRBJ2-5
TGTGCCAGCAGCACTCGACCTAGCGAGACCCAGTACTTC
CASSTRPSETQYF
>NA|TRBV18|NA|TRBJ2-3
TGTGCCAGCTCCCTAAAGGGGGATACGCAGTATTTT
CASSLKGDTQYF
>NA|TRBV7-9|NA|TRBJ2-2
TGTGCCAGCAGCTTAGGGGCCAGCGGGGAGCTGTTTTTT
CASSLGASGELFF
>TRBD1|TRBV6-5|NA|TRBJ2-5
TGTGCCAGCAGCCCCTCGACAGGGCCGGGTGAGACCCAGTACTTC
CASSPSTGPGETQYF
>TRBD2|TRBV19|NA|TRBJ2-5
TGTGCCAGTAGTATAGGGCTAGCGGGAGGCCAAGAGACCCAGTACTTC
CASSIGLAGGQETQYF
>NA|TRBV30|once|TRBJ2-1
TGTGCCTGGAGTGTCGGACTAGACAGGAATGAGCAGTTCTTC
CAWSVGLDRNEQFF
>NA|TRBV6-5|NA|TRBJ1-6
TGTGCCAGCAGAATACAAAATGATTCACCCCTCCACTTT
CASRIQNDSPLHF
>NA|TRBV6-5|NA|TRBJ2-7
TGTGCCAGCAGTTACCGAATGACGGGAGCAGGCTACGAGCAGTACTTC
CASSYRMTGAGYEQYF
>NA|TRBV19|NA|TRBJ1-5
TGTGCCAGTAGTACCGGGACCAGCAATCAGCCCCAGCATTTT
CASSTGTSNQPQHF
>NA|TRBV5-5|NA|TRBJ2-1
TGTGCCAGCAGCTTGGCGGCCCCCGGGGCCTACAATGAGCAGTTCTTC
CASSLAAPGAYNEQFF
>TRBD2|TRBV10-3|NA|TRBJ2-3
TGTGCCATCAGACTAGCGGGAGATTCTGCAGATACGCAGTATTTT
CAIRLAGDSADTQYF
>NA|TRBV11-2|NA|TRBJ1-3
TGTGCCAGCAGCTACGCCGGGACCGGAGGAAACACCATATATTTT
CASSYAGTGGNTIYF
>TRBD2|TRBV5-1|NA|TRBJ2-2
TGCGCCAGCAGCTTGCTAGCGGGAGCGAGCACCGGGGAGCTGTTTTTT
CASSLLAGASTGELFF
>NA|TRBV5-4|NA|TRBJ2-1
TGTGCCAGCAGCCCGGGGAGCGGACTAACCAATGAGCAGTTCTTC
CASSPGSGLTNEQFF
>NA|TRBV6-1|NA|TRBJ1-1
TGTGCCAGCAGTTCAGACCGGGGCACTGAAGCTTTCTTT
CASSSDRGTEAFF
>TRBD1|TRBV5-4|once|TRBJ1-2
TGTGCCAGCAGCTTGGGGGAAACGGGACAGGGGTACTATGGCTACACCTTC
CASSLGETGQGYYGYTF
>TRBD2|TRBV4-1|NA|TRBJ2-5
TGCGCCAGCAGCCAAGGGGGGACTAGCGGGGCGAGGGGAGAGACCCAGTACTTC
CASSQGGTSGARGETQYF
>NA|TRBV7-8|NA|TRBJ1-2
TGTGCCAGCAGCTTAGGACAAGCAAACTATGGCTACACCTTC
CASSLGQANYGYTF
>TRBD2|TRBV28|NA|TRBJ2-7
TGTGCCACCATAGCGACTAGCGGGAGTAAGGCCCTGGGCGAGCAGTACTTC
CATIATSGSKALGEQYF
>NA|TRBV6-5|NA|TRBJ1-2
TGTGCCAGCAGTCGACCCGAGGGCGGCTACACCTTC
CASSRPEGGYTF
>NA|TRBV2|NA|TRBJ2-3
TGTGCCAGCAGCCAGGGATCCGATACGCAGTATTTT
CASSQGSDTQYF
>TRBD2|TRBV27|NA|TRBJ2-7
TGTGCCAGCAGTCCGACATGGACTAGCGGGACCTCCTCCTACGAGCAGTACTTC
CASSPTWTSGTSSYEQYF
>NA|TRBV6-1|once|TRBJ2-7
TGTGCCAGCAGTGACTTGGGGGGTATTCTTGACTACGAGCAGTACTTC
CASSDLGGILDYEQYF
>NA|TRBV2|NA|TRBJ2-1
TGTGCCAGCAGGGTAACAGGAGTGGCGTTGAATGAGCAGTTCTTC
CASRVTGVALNEQFF
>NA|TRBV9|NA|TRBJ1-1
TGTGCCAGCAGCGCGGACAGTAACACTGAAGCTTTCTTT
CASSADSNTEAFF
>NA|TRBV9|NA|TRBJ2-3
TGTGCCAGCAGCGTAGTTTCGGGGTATTTT
CASSVVSGYF
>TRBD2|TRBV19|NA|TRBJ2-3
TGTGCCAGTAGTTTCGGACTAGTCGGGGATACGCAGTATTTT
CASSFGLVGDTQYF
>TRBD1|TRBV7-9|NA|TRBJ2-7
TGTGCCAGCAGCATTACCGGGACAGGATCCTACGAGCAGTACTTC
CASSITGTGSYEQYF
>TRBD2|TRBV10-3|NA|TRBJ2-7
TGTGCCATCAGTGGGGTGGGGACTAGCGGGAGGGAAGAGCAGTACTTC
CAISGVGTSGREEQYF
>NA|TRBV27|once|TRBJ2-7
TGTGCCAGCAGTTCCGGGACGGATGCCTCCTACGAGCAGTACTTC
CASSSGTDASYEQYF
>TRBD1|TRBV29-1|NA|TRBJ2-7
TGCAGCGTCGTCGCTCCGGGACAGGGGGCCTACGAGCAGTACTTC
CSVVAPGQGAYEQYF
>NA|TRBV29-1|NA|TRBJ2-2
TGCAGCGTTAGAGGTCTGAGCAGGGGGAACACCGGGGAGCTGTTTTTT
CSVRGLSRGNTGELFF
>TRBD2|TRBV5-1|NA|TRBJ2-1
TGCGCCAGCAGCTTGGCCGGGACTAGCGGGAGAAGGTACAATGAGCAGTTCTTC
CASSLAGTSGRRYNEQFF
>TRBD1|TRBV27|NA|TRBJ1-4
TGTGCCAGCAGTTCCACCGGGACAGGGTTCACTAATGAAAAACTGTTTTTT
CASSSTGTGFTNEKLFF
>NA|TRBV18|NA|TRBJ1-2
TGTGCCAGCTCACCGGACTCCAATGGCTACACCTTC
CASSPDSNGYTF
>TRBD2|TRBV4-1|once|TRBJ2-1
TGCGCCAGCAGCCAAGACCCTCCGGGACTACTTAGCCGTAATGAGCAGTTCTTC
CASSQDPPGLLSRNEQFF